The 29 T cell receptor beta chains reported below all come from one sample, sequenced in a study of metastatic and nonmetastatic thyroid tumors. TCRdb re-analyzed the PCR reads using MiXCR. The sample shows roughly 30,000 clones, over 15% of them seen only once. Not a single patient had been given any form of treatment at any point before undergoing thyroid surgery. Source material: blood. The receptor set was obtained from a female donor with papillary thyroid cancer or a benign thyroid nodule (not recorded which). Some clones in this sample may be carry-over from other donors' samples.

This clone was observed many times. The chain combines TRBV2 with TRBJ2-1; 7 nucleotides match TRBD1. Germline V gives CDR1 SNHLY, CDR2 FYNNEI. The CDR3 totals 14 residues. Trimming at V came to 4 bases and at J to 7 bases, leaving 7 bases not matched to a gene. The CDR3 nucleotides read TGTGCCAGCAGTGGACAGGGCCAGGGGAATGAGCAGTTCTTC. Translating it yields CASSGQGQGNEQFF.

As regards this clone: This may be a read error: a much more frequent sequence differs by one nucleotide. This sample also contains other DNA sequences that code for the same CDR3. The chain couples TRBV14 to TRBJ1-6; D not certain. The length of the CDR3 is 12 residues. Germline lookup yields CDR1 SGHDN and CDR2 FVKESK. CDR3 nucleotides: TGTGCCAGCAGCCACTTTAATTCACCCCTCCACTTC. Its protein product is CASSHFNSPLHF.

This clone occurred many times. The gene calls are TRBV6-1 and TRBJ2-3; possibly TRBD2 for D (6 bases). The CDR3 extends over 16 amino acids. Germline V gene sequence: CDR1 MNHNS, CDR2 SASEGT. V was pared by 2 bases and J by 0 bases, with 12 bases between. The CDR3 DNA follows: TGTGCCAGCAGTGAATGGTGGCGGGGAAGCACAGATACGCAGTATTTT. It translates to CASSEWWRGSTDTQYF.

This clone was seen repeatedly, ten times or more. V and J are TRBV7-3 and TRBJ2-4; D is possibly TRBD1 (7 bases). CDR1 and CDR2 from the germline V gene are SGHTA and FQGTGA. The ends were cut back, 0 bases at V and 9 bases at J, with 15 bases in the middle. The CDR3 covers 15 residues. CDR3 region: CASSLTPDREAIQYF. CDR3 in DNA: TGTGCCAGCAGCTTAACCCCCGACAGGGAGGCCATTCAGTACTTC.

Worth noting for this clone: This sample also contains other DNA sequences that code for the same CDR3. The gene calls are TRBV7-2 and TRBJ1-2, with D tentatively TRBD1 (5 bases). Germline V gene data show CDR1 as SGHTA and CDR2 as FQGNSA. V lost 4 bases to trimming and J lost 8 bases, with 20 bases between them. There are 15 residues in the CDR3. CDR3 sequence (DNA): TGTGCCAGCAGCTCAGCCCCTACAGGCGCTGAGGGCTACACCTTC. It codes for CASSSAPTGAEGYTF.

The chain joins TRBV11-1 to TRBJ2-1; D possibly corresponds to TRBD1 (5 bases). Trimming removed 1 base from V and 8 bases from J, with 15 bases in between. This CDR3 region has 15 residues. CDR1 and CDR2 from the germline V gene are SGHAT and FQDESV (reference sequence). For the CDR3, the DNA is TGTGCCAGCAGCTTAGGGGGCGGTGCATCGGATGAGCAGTTCTTC. Protein sequence: CASSLGGGASDEQFF. The variable domain in full, with the rest retrieved from reference TRBV11-1 and TRBJ2-1, is EAEVAQSPRYKITEKSQAVAFWCDPISGHATLYWYRQILGQGPELLVQFQDESVVDDSQLPKDRFSAERLKGVDSTLKIQPAELGDSAMYLCASSLGGGASDEQFFGPGTRLTVL.

The chain combines TRBV7-8 with TRBJ1-3; tentative D call: TRBD1 (5 bases). Germline V gives CDR1 SGHVS, CDR2 FQNEAQ. The CDR3 sequence is 15 residues long. V was trimmed by 5 bases and J by 0 bases, leaving 11 bases between them. Here the CDR3 DNA reads TGTGCCAGCAGCCAGGACGGGGGCTCTGGAAACACCATATATTTT. Residues: CASSQDGGSGNTIYF.

This clone was seen only a few times. This clone may be a read error of a much larger clone one base away. V usage is TRBV6-1 and J usage is TRBJ2-4; D possibly corresponds to TRBD2 (5 bases). Germline-derived CDR1 and CDR2 are MNHNS and SASEGT. The CDR3 is made up of 14 amino acids. DNA of the CDR3: TGCGCCAGCAGCTATAGAGGGCTCTGGAACATTCAGTACTTC. Protein product: CASSYRGLWNIQYF.

V is TRBV7-8 and J is TRBJ1-4; 7 nucleotides line up with TRBD1. The CDR3 is 15 residues long. The V gene end was trimmed by 5 bases and the J gene end by 8 bases; junction bases not matched to a gene: 11. Germline CDR1 is SGHVS and CDR2 is FQNEAQ. This chain's CDR3 is CASSKTDRAGEKLFF. CDR3 bases: TGTGCCAGCAGCAAGACAGACAGGGCTGGAGAAAAACTGTTTTTT.

The V gene is TRBV24-1, the J gene TRBJ1-2; D gene uncertain. Germline V gene lookup returns CDR1 KGHDR and CDR2 SFDVKD. This CDR3 comprises 17 residues. V dropped 6 bases and J dropped 2 bases, with 21 bases sitting between them. CDR3 sequence reads: CATSSPKTSGGNYGYTF. The CDR3 bases are TGTGCCACCAGTTCCCCCAAGACTTCGGGAGGAAACTATGGCTACACCTTC.

V is TRBV28 and J is TRBJ1-1; tentative D call: TRBD1 (6 bases). Per the germline V gene, CDR1 is MDHEN and CDR2 is SYDVKM. CDR3 length: 11 residues. Trimming shortened V by 10 bases and J by 8 bases, and 14 bases separated the two germline ends. The CDR3 spells CAIRIGGEAFF. The CDR3 bases are TGTGCCATCAGAATCGGGGGCGAAGCTTTCTTT.

This clone was seen repeatedly, ten times or more. The V and J genes are TRBV5-1 and TRBJ2-1; tentatively, D is TRBD1 or TRBD2 (5 bases each). Per germline, CDR1 SGHRS and CDR2 YFSETQ. This CDR3 contains 15 residues. The V end lost 0 bases, the J end lost 4 bases, and 11 bases lay between the germline ends. CDR3 sequence: CASSLAQGEYNEQFF. Written as DNA, the CDR3 is TGCGCCAGCAGCTTGGCCCAGGGAGAATACAATGAGCAGTTCTTC.

This clone occurred many times. The chain combines TRBV13 with TRBJ2-7, with D possibly TRBD2 on 5 matching bases. The CDR3 loop spans 14 amino acids. The V and J ends lost 0 bases and 2 bases respectively, with 8 bases between them. The germline CDR1 and CDR2 sequences are PRHDT and FYEKMQ (reference sequence). The CDR3 nucleotides read TGTGCCAGCAGCTTAGGCCGAGGGACCTACGAGCAGTACTTC. Translated, it gives CASSLGRGTYEQYF.

This clone was seen ten or more times. This sequence joins TRBV11-2 and TRBJ1-1; D uncertain. Germline V CDR1 and CDR2: SGHAT, FQNNGV. V shed 6 bases and J shed 8 bases, with 16 bases lying between them. The CDR3 totals 13 residues. CDR3 bases: TGTGCCAGCAGGTACGCTGAGTGGGTAGAAGCTTTCTTT. Protein sequence: CASRYAEWVEAFF.

This chain joins TRBV4-1 and TRBJ2-7, with 8 bases identical to TRBD2. V lost 1 base, J lost 1 base, and 3 bases stayed unmatched. The germline V gene has CDR1 MGHRA and CDR2 YSYEKL. The CDR3 runs 15 residues. CDR3 DNA: TGCGCCAGCAGCCAAGCTACTAGCGGTTCCTACGAGCAGTACTTC. Encoded protein: CASSQATSGSYEQYF.

This clone counts as medium-sized. CDR3 in amino acids: CASSPAFESEQYF. CDR3 in DNA: TGCGCCAGCAGCCCGGCGTTTGAGAGCGAGCAGTACTTC. The chain combines TRBV5-1 with TRBJ2-7; D gene unclear. The CDR3 consists of 13 residues. Germline CDR1 and CDR2: SGHRS and YFSETQ. V shed 4 bases and J shed 6 bases, with 14 bases lying between them.

This clone is judged medium-sized. This rearrangement joins TRBV27 to TRBJ1-6; perhaps TRBD1 as D (6 bases). CDR3 length: 15 amino acids. Germline values: CDR1 MNHEY, CDR2 SMNVEV (reference sequence). Trimming took 7 bases from V and 7 from J, leaving 17 bases between them. CDR3 sequence reads: CASTSGGPGNSPLHF. As DNA, the CDR3 is TGTGCCAGCACCTCGGGGGGGCCAGGAAATTCACCCCTCCACTTT.

The genes are TRBV3-1 and TRBJ2-7; D is uncertain. Germline-derived CDR1 and CDR2 are LGHDT and YNNKEL (reference sequence). CDR3 length: 14 amino acids. Between the trimmed V and J ends, which lost 4 bases and 3 bases, there was a span of 13 bases. The CDR3: CASSLQHSGYEQYF. Here the CDR3 DNA reads TGTGCCAGCAGCCTTCAGCACTCGGGCTACGAGCAGTACTTC.

This clone has at least ten counts. V and J are TRBV28 and TRBJ1-1; D gene unclear. This CDR3 comprises 11 residues. V lost 2 bases and J lost 9, with 7 bases in between. Germline V gives CDR1 MDHEN, CDR2 SYDVKM. The chain's CDR3 is CASSLVGKAFF. As DNA, the CDR3 is TGTGCCAGCAGTTTAGTGGGGAAAGCTTTCTTT.

This clone appeared many times. V and J are TRBV11-3 and TRBJ2-3; possible D gene TRBD1, 6 bases. The CDR3 contains 14 residues. Germline V gives CDR1 SGHNT, CDR2 YENEEA. Between the trimmed V and J ends, which lost 5 bases and 2 bases, there was a span of 11 bases. CDR3 nucleotide sequence: TGTGCCAGCAGCACGGACAGTAACACAGATACGCAGTATTTT. Encoded protein: CASSTDSNTDTQYF.

The count of this clone is one. A much bigger clone sits one base away, suggesting this may be a read error. The CDR3, as DNA: TGTGCCAGCAGCCCCCGCCTCTCTGGGGCCAACGTCCCGACTTTC. Translating it yields CASSPRLSGANVPTF. The chain couples TRBV5-4 to TRBJ2-6; tentative D call: TRBD1 (5 bases). The CDR3 has 15 residues. Germline CDR1 and CDR2: SGHNT and YYREEE (reference sequence).

This clone was counted at least ten times. The V and J genes are TRBV20-1 and TRBJ1-3, with D tentatively TRBD1 (5 bases). There are 14 residues in the CDR3. V was shortened by 3 bases and J by 3 bases, with 12 bases between the two germline ends. Germline V gene data show CDR1 as DFQATT and CDR2 as SNEGSKA (reference sequence). CDR3 region: CSASAGEDGNTIYF. DNA for the CDR3: TGCAGTGCTAGTGCGGGGGAGGATGGAAACACCATATATTTT.

The chain links TRBV30 to TRBJ1-2; D is unresolved. With 1 base removed from V and 6 bases from J, the gap between germline ends came to 15 bases. Germline loops: CDR1 GTSNPN, CDR2 SVGIG (reference sequence). The CDR3 contains 14 residues. As DNA, the CDR3 is TGTGCCTGGAGTGACGACGGTTCCTCTGATGGCTACACCTTC. This encodes CAWSDDGSSDGYTF.

This clone was recorded many times. The chain is built from TRBV2 and TRBJ2-5; TRBD2 is a possible D gene (7 bases). Germline lookup yields CDR1 SNHLY and CDR2 FYNNEI. V was trimmed by 4 bases and J by 5 bases, leaving 11 bases between them. This CDR3 spans 13 amino acids. This CDR3 is CASSARGGETQYF. In DNA form, the CDR3 reads TGTGCCAGCAGTGCTAGGGGGGGTGAGACCCAGTACTTC.

Many counts were recorded for this clone. The chain carries TRBV18 and TRBJ1-2; 9 positions agree with TRBD1. This CDR3 comprises 15 residues. Germline CDR1 reads KGHSH; CDR2 reads LQKENI. V shed 3 bases, J shed 3 bases, and the junction held 5 bases outside the gene matches. CDR3 nucleotide sequence: TGTGCCAGCTCACCCCGGACAGGGGAGCACTATGGCTACACCTTC. Translating it yields CASSPRTGEHYGYTF.

As for this clone: The CDR3 does not close with the conserved phenylalanine or tryptophan, likely indicating a read error. The chain joins TRBV11-2 to TRBJ2-3; 8 bases fit TRBD1. The ends lost 1 base at V and 3 bases at J; junction bases unmatched: 9. Germline V gene data show CDR1 as SGHAT and CDR2 as FQNNGV. The CDR3 sequence is 17 residues long. The CDR3 bases are TGTGCCAGCAGCTTAGTTGGCCAGGGGGCCCGGACAGATACGCAGTATTCT. It specifies CASSLVGQGARTDTQYS.

This sequence joins TRBV20-1 and TRBJ1-1; perhaps TRBD1 as D (6 bases). This CDR3 spans 14 amino acids. Germline loops: CDR1 DFQATT, CDR2 SNEGSKA (reference sequence). Trimming shortened V by 6 bases and J by 4 bases, and 18 bases separated the two germline ends. The CDR3 is CSAPLGAMITEAFF. The CDR3 bases are TGCAGTGCCCCGCTGGGGGCGATGATCACTGAAGCTTTCTTT.

This clone was seen at least ten times. V is TRBV20-1 and J is TRBJ2-7; 8 bases are a match to TRBD2. Germline V gene sequence: CDR1 DFQATT, CDR2 SNEGSKA (reference sequence). The CDR3 is 12 residues long. Unmatched junction bases numbered 2, after V lost 3 bases and J lost 4 bases. The CDR3 is CSASPGGYEQYF. As DNA, the CDR3 is TGCAGTGCTAGTCCGGGGGGGTACGAGCAGTACTTC.

This clone has a count of ten or more. The V call is TRBV10-1, the J call TRBJ1-5, with a weak D call TRBD1 (6 bases). Trimming took 7 bases from V and 7 from J, leaving 23 bases between them. The CDR3 spans 16 residues. Germline lookup yields CDR1 WNHNN and CDR2 SYGVQD (reference sequence). Here the CDR3 reads CASTNLSQGLGQPQHF. In nucleotides, the CDR3 is TGCGCCAGCACCAACCTCTCCCAGGGGTTGGGACAGCCCCAGCATTTT.